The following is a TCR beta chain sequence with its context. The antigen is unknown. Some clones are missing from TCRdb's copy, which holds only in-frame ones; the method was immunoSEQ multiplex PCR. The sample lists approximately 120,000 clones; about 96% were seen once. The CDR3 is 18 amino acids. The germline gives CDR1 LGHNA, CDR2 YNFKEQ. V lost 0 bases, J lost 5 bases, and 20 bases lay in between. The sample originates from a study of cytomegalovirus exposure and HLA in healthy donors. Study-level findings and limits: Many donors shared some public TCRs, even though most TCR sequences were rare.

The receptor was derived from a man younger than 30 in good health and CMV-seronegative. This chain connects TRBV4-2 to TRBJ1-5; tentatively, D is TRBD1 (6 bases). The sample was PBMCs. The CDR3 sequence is CASSQDPYQTDRDQPQHF. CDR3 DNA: TGTGCCAGCAGCCAAGACCCCTACCAAACGGACAGAGATCAGCCCCAGCATTTT.